This T cell receptor (beta chain) was obtained from a study of cytomegalovirus exposure and HLA in healthy donors. Study-wide results and caveats: The authors confirmed in vitro that three CMV-associated chains were specific for CMV antigens. Researchers catalogued about 150 TCR beta chains as cytomegalovirus-associated.

The V gene end was trimmed by 4 bases and the J gene end by 5 bases; junction bases not matched to a gene: 4. The CDR3 totals 13 residues. Germline V gene lookup returns CDR1 MDHEN and CDR2 SYDVKM. Only one count was recorded for this clone. Its target is unknown. The repertoire was sequenced with immunoSEQ multiplex PCR; TCRdb's copy has only in-frame clones and lacks some. Found here are 150,000 to 200,000 clones, roughly 84% of them singletons; the top ten hold roughly 7%. This receptor was taken from a man between 18 and 35 years old in good health and CMV-seropositive. This sequence joins TRBV28 and TRBJ1-2; 7 bases match TRBD1. Material for sequencing was PBMCs. The chain's CDR3 is CASSSTGRYGYTF. The DNA of the CDR3 is TGTGCCAGCAGTTCGACAGGGAGGTATGGCTACACCTTC.